Presented here are 22 T cell receptor beta chains from one specimen sequenced in a study of T cells in Graves' hyperthyroidism and ophthalmopathy. TCR beta CDR3 region amplification was performed from RNA transcripts. First-round RT-PCR targeting the TCR CDR3 was performed with the HTBI primer set. MiXCR, applied by TCRdb to the multiplex PCR reads, yields one record per CDR3 protein. The table shows more than 500,000 distinct CDR3 sequences, with around 15% occurring only once. Sequences were obtained from blood. These receptors were taken from a woman under 40 with Graves' ophthalmopathy.

The chain is built from TRBV19 and TRBJ1-5; TRBD1 matches 9 bases. Germline V lookup: CDR1 LNHDA, CDR2 SQIVND (reference sequence). The ends lost 7 bases at V and 5 bases at J; junction bases unmatched: 9. CDR3 length: 15 amino acids. CDR3 DNA sequence: TGTGCCAGTACCCTAGGGACAGGGAGTCATCAGCCCCAGCATTTT. Translation gives CASTLGTGSHQPQHF.

This clonotype was found a few times. The rearrangement links TRBV18 to TRBJ2-3; the match to TRBD2 covers 10 bases. Germline V CDR1 and CDR2: KGHSH, LQKENI. CDR3 size: 17 residues. V was clipped by 3 bases and J by 0 bases; unmatched bases: 6. CDR3 nucleotides: TGTGCCAGCTCACCCGGACTAGCGGATACTAGCACAGATACGCAGTATTTT. This gives the protein CASSPGLADTSTDTQYF.

At least ten counts were recorded for this clonotype. The chain links TRBV29-1 to TRBJ1-2; TRBD1 matches at 9 bases. This CDR3 spans 15 amino acids. The J segment lost 3 bases and the V segment lost 6 bases, leaving 11 bases of the junction unmatched. CDR1 is SQVTM, CDR2 ANQGSEA, per germline. CDR3 nucleotide sequence: TGCAGCGTGCCGACAGGGGGGCAGTCGTACTATGGCTACACCTTC. Protein: CSVPTGGQSYYGYTF.

This clonotype was picked up many times. The chain carries TRBV27 and TRBJ1-1; D gene uncertain. The germline gives CDR1 MNHEY, CDR2 SMNVEV (reference sequence). There are 13 residues in the CDR3. V was pared by 6 bases and J by 0 bases, with 8 bases between. CDR3 loop: CASRSYLNTEAFF. CDR3 DNA: TGTGCCAGCAGGTCATACTTGAACACTGAAGCTTTCTTT.

At least ten counts were recorded for this clonotype. V is TRBV28 and J is TRBJ2-1; 8 nucleotides match TRBD2. With V trimmed by 8 bases and J by 1 base, 1 base remained unmatched. Germline V gene sequence: CDR1 MDHEN, CDR2 SYDVKM. The CDR3 has 13 residues. Written as DNA, the CDR3 is TGTGCCAGCCAGCGGGAGTCCTACAATGAGCAGTTCTTC. Translated, it gives CASQRESYNEQFF.

This clonotype was seen only a few times. This sequence joins TRBV7-3 and TRBJ1-5, with TRBD1 as a possible D gene (5 bases). In germline, CDR1 is SGHTA, CDR2 FQGTGA. The CDR3 runs 17 residues. V lost 7 bases and J 6 bases, leaving 25 bases between the germline ends. The CDR3 is CASITKFPGKKCQPQHF. The CDR3 DNA sequence: TGTGCCAGCATCACCAAATTCCCAGGGAAGAAATGTCAGCCCCAGCATTTT. Variable domain in full (rest from reference TRBV7-3 and TRBJ1-5): GAGVSQTPSNKVTEKGKYVELRCDPISGHTALYWYRQSLGQGPEFLIYFQGTGAADDSGLPNDRFFAVRPEGSVSTLKIQRTERGDSAVYLCASITKFPGKKCQPQHFGDGTRLSIL.

With regard to this clonotype: Being one base from a much bigger clone, this may be a read error. The chain joins TRBV2 to TRBJ2-3, with D unresolved. The germline gives CDR1 SNHLY, CDR2 FYNNEI. This CDR3 contains 14 residues. DNA of the CDR3: TGTGCCAGCAGTGAATATACCGTCGGAGATACGCAGTGTTTT. Translating it yields CASSEYTVGDTQCF. The full variable domain, completed using reference TRBV2 and TRBJ2-3, is EPEVTQTPSHQVTQMGQEVILRCVPISNHLYFYWYRQILGQKVEFLVSFYNNEISEKSEIFDDQFSVERPDGSNFTLKIRSTKLEDSAMYFCASSEYTVGDTQCFGPGTRLTVL.

The V gene is TRBV4-3, the J gene TRBJ2-7; D is ambiguous. The germline V and J ends were trimmed by 0 bases and 6 bases, with 9 bases remaining between them. There are 13 residues in the CDR3. Germline V gives CDR1 LGHNA, CDR2 YSLEER. CDR3 bases: TGCGCCAGCAGCCAAGATTGGGGTCGCGAGCAGTACTTC. It translates to CASSQDWGREQYF.

This clonotype was counted only a few times. The chain recombines TRBV4-3 with TRBJ2-3, with a possible D match to TRBD2 (6 bases). Trimming shortened V by 0 bases and J by 3 bases, and 10 bases separated the two germline ends. Germline lookup yields CDR1 LGHNA and CDR2 YSLEER. The CDR3 loop spans 15 amino acids. The DNA for the CDR3 is TGCGCCAGCAGCCAAGACGGGAGTGCGACAGATACGCAGTATTTT. It encodes CASSQDGSATDTQYF.

This clonotype was seen more than once but under ten times. The chain carries TRBV2 and TRBJ2-1, with 12 bases that match TRBD2. The CDR3 length is 14 residues. Germline CDR1 SNHLY, CDR2 FYNNEI. In nucleotides, the CDR3 is TGTGCTAGTCGCGGGACTAGCGGGTACAATGAGCAGTTCTTC. As protein: CASRGTSGYNEQFF.

In its sample, this clonotype was seen many times. The chain is built from TRBV11-2 and TRBJ1-1, with 8 positions matching TRBD1. Germline V gives CDR1 SGHAT, CDR2 FQNNGV. The CDR3 is made up of 14 amino acids. J lost 7 bases, V lost 1 base, and 5 bases had no gene match. Written as DNA, the CDR3 is TGTGCCAGCAGCTTAGGGACAGGGAATTTTGAAGCTTTCTTT. Translating gives CASSLGTGNFEAFF.

This clonotype was detected many times. This rearrangement joins TRBV5-1 to TRBJ2-3; TRBD2 might be the D (5 bases). The V end lost 2 bases, the J end lost 5 bases, and 12 bases lay between the germline ends. Germline CDR1 is SGHRS and CDR2 is YFSETQ. This CDR3 spans 14 amino acids. CDR3 protein: CASSFSRGIDTQYF. The CDR3 nucleotides read TGCGCCAGCAGCTTTTCACGGGGAATAGATACGCAGTATTTT.

The chain has TRBV27 and TRBJ2-3; D might be TRBD1 (6 bases). This CDR3 comprises 14 residues. Germline V CDR1 and CDR2: MNHEY, SMNVEV (reference sequence). Trimming removed 3 bases at V and 3 bases at J, with 10 bases between. CDR3 loop: CASSFPDRTDTQYF. CDR3 nucleotides: TGTGCCAGCAGTTTCCCGGACAGAACAGATACGCAGTATTTT.

V is TRBV29-1 and J is TRBJ2-7; D not resolved. Trimming took off 6 bases at V and 1 base at J, with 13 bases between the two ends. Germline V gene lookup returns CDR1 SQVTM and CDR2 ANQGSEA. CDR3 length equals 13 residues. CDR3 DNA sequence: TGCAGCGTAGTTAGTGGGAAATCCTACGAGCAGTACTTC. It specifies CSVVSGKSYEQYF.

This clonotype was counted between two and nine times. It may be a read error: a sequence one base away is much more abundant. The chain couples TRBV15 to TRBJ2-5; 11 bases fit TRBD1. This CDR3 spans 15 amino acids. Germline loops: CDR1 LNHNV, CDR2 YYDKDF (reference sequence). The DNA of the CDR3 is TGTGCCGCCAGCAGGACAGGGGGCGGACAAGAGACCCAGTACTTC. This encodes CAASRTGGGQETQYF.

In this sample, this clonotype turned up once. This may be a read error, as it is one base from a much larger clone. V and J are TRBV30 and TRBJ1-3; 9 bases align to TRBD1. Germline V lookup: CDR1 GTSNPN, CDR2 SVGIG (reference sequence). The CDR3 has 15 amino acids. CDR3: CVWSAGGTGGNTIYF. The CDR3 coding sequence is TGTGTCTGGAGTGCCGGGGGGACAGGGGGAAACACCATATATTTT.

This clonotype was recorded many times. The genes are TRBV5-1 and TRBJ2-3, with D perhaps matching TRBD1 (5 bases). Per the germline V gene, CDR1 is SGHRS and CDR2 is YFSETQ. The CDR3 runs 14 residues. V was cut by 4 bases and J by 9 bases, with 18 bases left in between. This CDR3 reads CASSGTAQGATQYF. The CDR3 DNA reads as TGCGCCAGCAGCGGCACGGCCCAAGGGGCGACGCAGTATTTT.

In its sample, this clonotype was seen once. The chain carries TRBV15 and TRBJ2-7; D is unresolved. The V end lost 8 bases, the J end lost 3 bases, and 14 bases lay between the germline ends. CDR1 and CDR2 from the germline V gene are LNHNV and YYDKDF (reference sequence). The CDR3 consists of 13 residues. Here the CDR3 DNA reads TGTGCCACCTCGGACCCTCCCGGCTACGAGCAGTACTTC. It encodes CATSDPPGYEQYF.

The sample holds many counts of this clonotype. The rearrangement uses TRBV30 and TRBJ1-1; a weak D match, TRBD1 (5 bases). Deletions cut 2 bases from V and 1 base from J, with 8 bases between. Germline V gene data show CDR1 as GTSNPN and CDR2 as SVGIG (reference sequence). The CDR3 has 13 amino acids. The CDR3 DNA sequence: TGTGCCTGGAGTTCCACAGGGAACACTGAAGCTTTCTTT. Encoded protein: CAWSSTGNTEAFF.

The chain employs TRBV7-8 and TRBJ2-1; 9 nucleotides match TRBD2. Germline CDR1 SGHVS, CDR2 FQNEAQ. There are 14 residues in the CDR3. V trimming: 5 bases; J trimming: 4 bases; junction bases outside the gene matches: 3. CDR3 nucleotide sequence: TGTGCCAGCAGCAATCTAGCGGGGTACAATGAGCAGTTCTTC. Its protein product is CASSNLAGYNEQFF.

There are many counts of this clonotype. The rearrangement uses TRBV28 and TRBJ2-7; 9 nucleotides line up with TRBD1. V lost 7 bases, J lost 3 bases, and 7 bases stayed unmatched. This CDR3 contains 14 residues. The germline V gene encodes CDR1 MDHEN and CDR2 SYDVKM. The CDR3 spells CASKGQGTYYEQYF. The CDR3, as DNA: TGTGCCAGCAAGGGACAGGGCACATACTACGAGCAGTACTTC.

The chain employs TRBV12-3 or TRBV12-4 and TRBJ1-2, with D possibly matching TRBD1 (6 bases). The germline V and J ends were trimmed by 5 bases and 4 bases, with 14 bases remaining between them. This CDR3 region has 14 residues. CDR3 loop: CASSRTGSGYGYTF. CDR3 nucleotide sequence: TGTGCCAGCAGTCGAACAGGGTCGGGCTATGGCTACACCTTC.